This TCR beta chain was documented in a study of shared clonotypes between healthy human individuals. Across the whole study: The study drew on two women and a few men aged 18 to 49 as donors. The study, taken as a whole, reports: An effect of sequencing depth on clonotype sharing among donors was expected. As a rule, naive subsets had a larger estimated richness than memory subsets.

CDR1 and CDR2 from the germline V gene are SGHTA and FQGNSA. CDR3 size: 16 residues. Trimming at V came to 2 bases and at J to 1 base, leaving 7 bases not matched to a gene. Regarding this clone: The antigen remains undetermined.

Assay: immunoSEQ multiplex PCR; the TCRdb copy retains only in-frame clones and omits some. The sample lists around 1.5 million clones, 95% to 99% seen once, with roughly 0.45% in the top ten. This sequence originates from a man aged 25-40 years in good health. V gene TRBV7-2 combines with J gene TRBJ2-7; 8 nucleotides align to TRBD1. Material: naive CD4+ T cells sorted from blood. The subset is: CD45RA+ positively selected. The CDR3 DNA is TGTGCCAGCAGCTTACTGGGACAGGAACTATCCTACGAGCAGTACTTC. This encodes CASSLLGQELSYEQYF.